The 25 T cell receptor beta chains reported below all come from one sample, sequenced in a study of immune reconstitution after stem cell transplant in scleroderma. One entry per CDR3 protein, called by TCRdb with MiXCR from the RT-PCR reads. The sample includes roughly 3,000 distinct CDR3 sequences, 8.5% to 10% seen only once; the top ten take 9.8%. The biological material was taken before or after autologous hematopoietic stem cell transplantation (not recorded which). These receptors all come from a female donor with systemic sclerosis.

This rearrangement joins TRBV20-1 to TRBJ2-3, with 13 positions matching TRBD2. Germline CDR1 and CDR2: DFQATT and SNEGSKA (reference sequence). This CDR3 spans 18 amino acids. The DNA of the CDR3 is TGCAGCGCGACGCACGGACCGGGACTAGCGGGGACCACAGATACGCAGTATTTT. Encoded protein: CSATHGPGLAGTTDTQYF.

In this sample, this clonotype is medium-sized. This chain uses TRBV19 with TRBJ1-1; tentatively, D is TRBD1 (5 bases). Trimming pared 6 bases from V and 1 base from J, leaving 12 bases between. Germline V gene sequence: CDR1 LNHDA, CDR2 SQIVND (reference sequence). The CDR3 extends over 14 amino acids. In nucleotides, the CDR3 is TGTGCCAGTAGCCCCATCACAGGGAACACTGAAGCTTTCTTT. Translated: CASSPITGNTEAFF.

This clonotype came up a few times. The chain carries TRBV20-1 and TRBJ2-2; 8 bases fit TRBD1. The V segment lost 0 bases and the J segment 6 bases; nucleotides outside the gene matches: 6. The CDR3 consists of 15 residues. CDR1 is DFQATT and CDR2 is SNEGSKA in the germline V gene (reference sequence). The CDR3 nucleotides are TGCAGTGCTAGAGATTTCACAGGGGGGTCCGGGGAGCTGTTTTTT. Amino acids: CSARDFTGGSGELFF.

By frequency in the sample, this clonotype is large. This chain connects TRBV5-1 to TRBJ1-6; D is unresolved. The V end lost 2 bases, the J end lost 7 bases, and 13 bases lay between the germline ends. Germline lookup yields CDR1 SGHRS and CDR2 YFSETQ. The CDR3 extends over 15 amino acids. The CDR3 bases are TGCGCCAGCAGCTTAGAGTCCGGTGGGAATTCACCCCTCCACTTT. Its protein is CASSLESGGNSPLHF.

This clonotype is classed as medium-sized (0.01 to 0.1%). This chain joins TRBV5-1 and TRBJ2-6; D unresolved. There are 15 residues in the CDR3. Trimming left V 0 bases short and J 0 bases short, with 4 bases between. Germline V gene data show CDR1 as SGHRS and CDR2 as YFSETQ. The CDR3 DNA reads TGCGCCAGCAGCTTGGAGCCCTCTGGGGCCAACGTCCTGACTTTC. Translation: CASSLEPSGANVLTF.

This clonotype is medium-sized in the sample. The V gene is TRBV9, the J gene TRBJ2-5, with TRBD2 matching over 9 bases. From germline, CDR1 is SGDLS and CDR2 YYNGEE. V lost 0 bases and J lost 7; bases outside the gene matches: 7. The CDR3 has 15 residues. CDR3 sequence: CASSVAAGGPGTQYF. CDR3 nucleotide sequence: TGTGCCAGCAGCGTAGCGGCGGGGGGGCCCGGGACCCAGTACTTC.

This clonotype is judged medium-sized. The chain joins TRBV20-1 to TRBJ2-7, with 8 bases that match TRBD2. Germline CDR1 DFQATT, CDR2 SNEGSKA (reference sequence). V lost 1 base, J lost 3 bases, and 8 bases stayed unmatched. This CDR3 contains 15 residues. The CDR3 spells CSARGHRGGLYEQYF. CDR3 bases: TGCAGTGCTAGAGGGCACCGGGGGGGCCTCTACGAGCAGTACTTC.

This clonotype was seen a few times. This chain uses TRBV7-8 with TRBJ2-3; either TRBD1 or TRBD2 may fit D (5 bases each). This CDR3 contains 16 residues. V lost 1 base and J 6 bases, leaving 17 bases between the germline ends. Germline lookup yields CDR1 SGHVS and CDR2 FQNEAQ. CDR3 residues: CASSLGGRGTADTQYF. In nucleotides, the CDR3 is TGTGCCAGCAGCTTAGGGGGCCGGGGTACGGCGGATACGCAGTATTTT. The whole variable domain, filled in from reference TRBV7-8 and TRBJ2-3, reads GAGVSQSPRYKVAKRGQDVALRCDPISGHVSLFWYQQALGQGPEFLTYFQNEAQLDKSGLPSDRFFAERPEGSVSTLKIQRTQQEDSAVYLCASSLGGRGTADTQYFGPGTRLTVL.

To note about this clonotype: A read error may be the cause here, since a much bigger clone is one base away. J is TRBJ1-1 and V is TRBV5-1; possible D gene TRBD1, 5 bases. CDR1 SGHRS and CDR2 YFSETQ come from the germline V gene. CDR3 length: 14 residues. Trimming left V 3 bases short and J 5 bases short, with 14 bases between. The CDR3 DNA reads TGCGCCAGCAGCTGGGGACGGGCGGATACTGAAGCTTTCTTT. Its translation: CASSWGRADTEAFF.

By share of the sample, this clonotype is large. The chain links TRBV23-1 to TRBJ2-3, with TRBD1 matching 9 bases. TRBV23-1 is an open reading frame whose function is uncertain. The CDR3 runs 17 residues. J was trimmed by 0 bases and V by 4 bases; bases with no gene match: 8. In nucleotides, the CDR3 is TGCGCCAGCAGTCCGGGACAGGGCCCTTCAAGCACAGATACGCAGTATTTT. Its translation is CASSPGQGPSSTDTQYF.

This clonotype was seen a handful of times. CDR3 region: CASSLWPGDSNQPQHF. In nucleotides, the CDR3 is TGTGCCAGCAGCTTGTGGCCGGGGGATAGCAATCAGCCCCAGCATTTT. The V and J genes are TRBV5-6 and TRBJ1-5, with a possible D match to TRBD1 (5 bases). The CDR3 is 16 amino acids. CDR1 is SGHDT, CDR2 YYEEEE, per germline. Between the trimmed V and J ends, which lost 1 base and 0 bases, there was a span of 11 bases.

This clonotype came up a few times. The gene calls are TRBV29-1 and TRBJ2-2, with D hard to call. This CDR3 has 12 residues. V was trimmed by 5 bases and J by 4 bases, leaving 8 bases between them. The germline gives CDR1 SQVTM, CDR2 ANQGSEA. The CDR3 sequence is CSVWGSTGELFF. The CDR3 nucleotides are TGCAGCGTTTGGGGTTCCACCGGGGAGCTGTTTTTT.

This clonotype was seen more than once but under ten times. V gene TRBV20-1 combines with J gene TRBJ2-1, with 8 bases identical to TRBD2. Germline V gene lookup returns CDR1 DFQATT and CDR2 SNEGSKA (reference sequence). This CDR3 is built from 15 residues. Trimming removed 1 base from V and 6 bases from J; junction bases left unmatched: 8. CDR3 residues: CSARAPAGVSNEQFF. CDR3 nucleotide sequence: TGCAGTGCTAGAGCGCCAGCGGGGGTTAGCAATGAGCAGTTCTTC.

This clonotype occurred a few times. The chain couples TRBV11-3 to TRBJ1-1, with TRBD1 as a possible D gene (5 bases). The CDR3 contains 15 residues. V was cut by 1 base and J by 1 base, with 10 bases left in between. The germline CDR1 and CDR2 sequences are SGHNT and YENEEA. CDR3 in amino acids: CASSLGADRNTEAFF. CDR3 in DNA: TGTGCCAGCAGCTTAGGTGCTGACAGGAACACTGAAGCTTTCTTT.

This clonotype qualifies as medium-sized. The rearrangement links TRBV27 to TRBJ2-5, with D possibly called TRBD1 or TRBD2 (7 bases each). Between the trimmed V and J ends, which lost 3 bases and 5 bases, there was a span of 13 bases. The CDR3 length is 14 residues. Germline-derived CDR1 and CDR2 are MNHEY and SMNVEV (reference sequence). The CDR3 sequence is CASSLGGGRETQYF. Written as DNA, the CDR3 is TGTGCCAGCAGTTTGGGAGGGGGCCGGGAGACCCAGTACTTC.

In this sample, this clonotype is medium-sized (0.01 to 0.1%). The chain links TRBV12-3 or TRBV12-4 to TRBJ1-5, with TRBD1 matching 8 bases. The CDR3 is 14 residues long. J was trimmed by 8 bases and V by 6 bases; bases with no gene match: 9. The CDR3 bases are TGTGCCAGCAGCTCAACAGGGGGTATCGAGCCCCAGCATTTT. This codes for CASSSTGGIEPQHF.

This chain joins TRBV20-1 and TRBJ2-5; 9 nucleotides match TRBD2. The CDR3 loop spans 15 amino acids. After removal of 3 bases from V and 0 bases from J, the junction contained 5 bases not matched to a gene. Looked up from germline, CDR1 is DFQATT and CDR2 is SNEGSKA (reference sequence). The CDR3 spells CSASGRTSDQETQYF. The CDR3 nucleotides read TGCAGTGCTAGCGGTCGGACTAGCGACCAAGAGACCCAGTACTTC.

This clonotype was detected only a few times. The chain's CDR3 is CASSVALEGAEAFF. The CDR3 nucleotides read TGTGCCAGCAGCGTAGCTCTGGAGGGGGCTGAAGCTTTCTTT. The V call is TRBV9, the J call TRBJ1-1; possible D gene TRBD1, 6 bases. V was clipped by 0 bases and J by 6 bases, with 12 bases between them. The germline gives CDR1 SGDLS, CDR2 YYNGEE. CDR3 length: 14 residues.

By sample share, this clonotype is medium-sized. This sequence joins TRBV29-1 and TRBJ1-5; D is possibly TRBD1 (6 bases). Germline V gene sequence: CDR1 SQVTM, CDR2 ANQGSEA. This CDR3 is 15 amino acids long. The germline V and J ends were trimmed by 4 bases and 0 bases, with 13 bases remaining between them. CDR3 protein: CSVGWGLSSNQPQHF. CDR3 coding DNA: TGCAGCGTTGGCTGGGGGCTTAGTAGCAATCAGCCCCAGCATTTT.

In this sample, this clonotype turned up once. This chain joins TRBV4-2 and TRBJ1-1; possible D gene TRBD1, 5 bases. V gave up 1 base and J gave up 1 base, with 7 bases separating them. The CDR3 runs to 14 residues. Germline assignment: CDR1 LGHNA and CDR2 YNFKEQ. The CDR3 sequence: CASSQVGGNTEAFF. The CDR3 DNA follows: TGTGCCAGCAGCCAAGTGGGGGGGAACACTGAAGCTTTCTTT.

This clonotype rates as medium-sized (0.01 to 0.1%). The rearrangement links TRBV3-1 to TRBJ1-1; weak D call: TRBD1 (6 bases). The V gene's germline CDR1 is LGHDT and CDR2 YNNKEL (reference sequence). Trimming took off 1 base at V and 6 bases at J, with 18 bases between the two ends. The CDR3 covers 16 residues. CDR3 nucleotide sequence: TGTGCCAGCAGCCAAGGGACTGCGACAGGTTTAGCTGAAGCTTTCTTT. Translating it yields CASSQGTATGLAEAFF. Drawing the rest from reference TRBV3-1 and TRBJ1-1, the complete variable domain is DTAVSQTPKYLVTQMGNDKSIKCEQNLGHDTMYWYKQDSKKFLKIMFSYNNKELIINETVPNRFSPKSPDKAHLNLHINSLELGDSAVYFCASSQGTATGLAEAFFGQGTRLTVV.

By share of the sample, this clonotype is medium-sized (0.01 to 0.1%). This chain joins TRBV6-5 and TRBJ1-1, with D possibly TRBD1 on 5 matching bases. This CDR3 is built from 12 residues. Trimming left V 6 bases short and J 7 bases short, with 12 bases between. CDR1 and CDR2 from the germline V gene are MNHEY and SVGAGI. For the CDR3, the DNA is TGTGCCAGCAGGGCCGGGACTTATGAAGCTTTCTTT. Translating gives CASRAGTYEAFF.

Only a few counts were recorded for this clonotype. The rearrangement joins TRBV30 to TRBJ1-4, with D hard to call. With 3 bases removed from V and 4 bases from J, the gap between germline ends came to 12 bases. This CDR3 is built from 14 residues. Germline assignment: CDR1 GTSNPN and CDR2 SVGIG (reference sequence). CDR3 sequence (DNA): TGTGCCTGGAGCCTCCGGCGGTATAATGAAAAACTGTTTTTT. Encoded protein: CAWSLRRYNEKLFF.

The chain links TRBV7-8 to TRBJ1-4; maybe TRBD1 (5 bases). The V end was cut by 5 bases, the J end by 4 bases, with 11 bases between. Germline CDR1 and CDR2: SGHVS and FQNEAQ. The CDR3 extends over 14 amino acids. CDR3 nucleotide sequence: TGTGCCAGCAGCCCCGTCGGGGGTAATGAAAAACTGTTTTTT. It codes for CASSPVGGNEKLFF.

This clonotype is labeled medium-sized. The chain has TRBV20-1 and TRBJ2-1, with TRBD1 as a possible D gene (5 bases). V lost 0 bases, J lost 2 bases, and 14 bases lay in between. This CDR3 has 16 residues. CDR1 and CDR2 (germline): DFQATT, SNEGSKA (reference sequence). CDR3 DNA: TGCAGTGCTAGAGATCCGGGCAGGGCTACCTACAATGAGCAGTTCTTC. This translates into CSARDPGRATYNEQFF.